This T cell receptor (beta chain) is from a study of blood T cell repertoires in COVID-19. Study overall: Some COVID-19 samples were acute and others convalescent; all came from the United States, Italy and Spain.

Recruited during active infection, patients (from Seattle) were subsequently followed longitudinally. Regarding this clone: The junction shows a germline mismatch at one end, possibly a read error.

In the authors' workflow: Scientists estimated how many nucleated cells there were by amplifying reference gene primers. Measured with immunoSEQ multiplex PCR; TCRdb has only the in-frame clones, and not every one. V and J calls and clone size are those listed in that table; D and trimming were worked out from the DNA. The data hold hundreds of thousands of clones, with roughly 83% observed a single time. Germline V gene lookup returns CDR1 SGHNT and CDR2 YYREEE (reference sequence). This CDR3 region has 15 residues. Sequencing used peripheral blood. The V call is TRBV5-4, the J call TRBJ2-2, with 13 nucleotides matching TRBD2. This TCR came from a woman of 80 years or more with COVID-19, enrolled during active disease. CDR3 loop: CASSLGLAGFGELFF. The CDR3 DNA sequence: TGTGCCAGCAGTTTGGGACTAGCGGGATTCGGGGAGCTGTTTTTT. Complete variable domain (other parts from reference TRBV5-4 and TRBJ2-2): ETGVTQSPTHLIKTRGQQVTLRCSSQSGHNTVSWYQQALGQGPQFIFQYYREEENGRGNFPPRFSGLQFPNYSSELNVNALELDDSALYLCASSLGLAGFGELFFGEGSRLTVL.